These T cell receptor beta chains were read from a single sample in a study of T cell responses to AZD1222 COVID-19 vaccine. Produced via immunoSEQ multiplex PCR; TCRdb's table is partial and in-frame only. The sample consists of around 120,000 clones, approximately 85% of them appearing once. The sequences come from peripheral blood, collected on day 0 of AZD1222 vaccination. These receptors all come from an adult in good health. CDR3s include the opening cysteine and the closing phenylalanine or tryptophan. The D gene is left open where the match is weak. The size entry is marked missing in some rows and otherwise reads once, few, many or a size class.

clone_size,j_call,d_call,v_call,cdr3_nt,cdr3_aa
NA,TRBJ2-1,TRBD2,TRBV7-2,TGTGCCAGCAGTCCCAGCGGGGCCTCCTACAATGAGCAGTTCTTC,CASSPSGASYNEQFF
NA,TRBJ1-1,NA,TRBV6-2/TRBV6-3,TGTGCCAGCAGTTACGCCCTTGGGGCAAACATGAACACTGAAGCTTTCTTT,CASSYALGANMNTEAFF
NA,TRBJ1-1,TRBD1,TRBV18,TGTGCCAGCTCACCAACACTCCAAACAGGGGGCACTGAAGCTTTCTTT,CASSPTLQTGGTEAFF
NA,TRBJ1-2,TRBD1,TRBV7-2,TGTGCCAGCAGCGCAGTCCACAGGGGGCGAAGTGGCTACACCTTC,CASSAVHRGRSGYTF
NA,TRBJ1-5,NA,TRBV6-5,TGTGCCAGCAAAAACGGACGGAAGAATCAGCCCCAGCATTTT,CASKNGRKNQPQHF
few,TRBJ1-2,NA,TRBV6-1,TGTGCCAGCAGTGAACGTAAGATCTATGGCTACACCTTC,CASSERKIYGYTF
once,TRBJ1-5,NA,TRBV6-4,TGTGCCACCATTCAAGAAGGTCATAATCAGCCCCAGCATTTT,CATIQEGHNQPQHF
NA,TRBJ2-4,NA,TRBV30,TGTGCCTGGAGTGCTGGGGAAAACATTCAGTACTTC,CAWSAGENIQYF
NA,TRBJ1-3,TRBD1,TRBV19,TGTGCCACCAAGGGACAGCCGAACTCTGGAAACACCATATATTTT,CATKGQPNSGNTIYF
NA,TRBJ1-2,NA,TRBV5-1,TGCGCCAGCAGCTTCGAGAAGGGGGTAGGCTACACCTTC,CASSFEKGVGYTF
NA,TRBJ2-2,NA,TRBV5-1,TGCGCCAGCAGCTGGGGGGACAGCTACACCGGGGAGCTGTTTTTT,CASSWGDSYTGELFF
few,TRBJ1-2,TRBD1,TRBV29-1,TGCAGCATAATTACAGGGGTAAACTATGGCTACACCTTC,CSIITGVNYGYTF
NA,TRBJ2-3,NA,TRBV5-1,TGCGCCAGCAGCGACCTCCAGCGGGCAGATACGCAGTATTTT,CASSDLQRADTQYF
NA,TRBJ1-2,NA,TRBV29-1,TGCAGCGCCAAAGGGGGCTATGGCTACACCTTC,CSAKGGYGYTF
NA,TRBJ2-1,NA,TRBV5-4,TGTGCCAGCAGCTTGTCCTCGCGAGGCAATGAGCAGTTCTTC,CASSLSSRGNEQFF
NA,TRBJ2-3,NA,TRBV7-3,TGTGCCAGCAGCTTATTCCTAATTCCCGGACAGATTAGCACAGATACGCAGTATTTT,CASSLFLIPGQISTDTQYF
NA,TRBJ1-5,NA,TRBV25-1,TGTGCCAGCAGTGAACAGGGAAACAATCAGCCCCAGCATTTT,CASSEQGNNQPQHF
once,TRBJ2-7,TRBD1,TRBV6-5,TGTGCCAGCAGTTACAGGGGGCCGACCTACGAGCAGTACTTC,CASSYRGPTYEQYF
NA,TRBJ1-6,NA,TRBV7-3,TGTGCCAGCAGCTTACAAGGACCGGGGCTGAGGGATTCACCCCTCCACTTT,CASSLQGPGLRDSPLHF
NA,TRBJ1-1,TRBD1,TRBV4-1,TGCGCCAGCAGCCAAGATCTCTCAGGGGGCCGAGGCACTGAAGCTTTCTTT,CASSQDLSGGRGTEAFF
NA,TRBJ1-2,NA,TRBV5-5,TGTGCCAGCATCCCCACAGGGATCTATGGCTACACCTTC,CASIPTGIYGYTF
few,TRBJ2-7,NA,TRBV27,TGTGCCAGCGCCAGACAGCTAGCCTACGAGCAGTACTTC,CASARQLAYEQYF